This is a list of T cell receptor beta chains from one sample in a study of T cell changes during pregnancy in multiple sclerosis. Repertoires were generated with immunoSEQ multiplex PCR, while TCRdb's copy carries only in-frame clones and drops some. Of more than 90,000 clones in the sample, around 90% are singletons; the top ten hold more than 1.5%. Sequenced material: peripheral blood, taken in the third trimester of pregnancy. The receptor set was obtained from a female donor with multiple sclerosis, enrolled in a pregnancy study. Both conserved end residues are part of each CDR3. The D gene is left open where the match is weak.

j_call,v_call,d_call,cdr3_aa
TRBJ1-2,TRBV29-1,TRBD1,CSVTGTGGTNYGYTF
TRBJ2-2,TRBV18,TRBD1,CASSPRVQGRRTGELFF
TRBJ2-7,TRBV5-5,.,CASSLRPTEAYEQYF
TRBJ2-1,TRBV10-3,TRBD2,CAISEGIAGGGEQFF
TRBJ2-7,TRBV11-2,TRBD1,CASSPTPWDRGRTEQYF
TRBJ2-7,TRBV11-2,.,CASSLGLDQSSYEQYF
TRBJ1-5,TRBV30,.,CAWREKSGQPQHF
TRBJ1-2,TRBV30,.,CAWSGRDYGYTF
TRBJ2-5,TRBV27,TRBD1,CASSLGQGAKATQYF
TRBJ2-3,TRBV2,TRBD1,CASSRTGVTDTQYF
TRBJ2-2,TRBV5-1,.,CASSLDGGNTGELFF
TRBJ1-1,TRBV15,.,CATSRGAGNTEAFF
TRBJ1-1,TRBV27,TRBD1,CASSDRVLNTEAFF
TRBJ2-3,TRBV29-1,.,CSVVPSTDTQYF
TRBJ2-4,TRBV5-6,TRBD1,CASSLPGQGENIQYF
TRBJ2-5,TRBV30,.,CAWSGSGQETQYF
TRBJ1-1,TRBV29-1,TRBD1,CSVATGGTEAFF
TRBJ1-1,TRBV12-5,TRBD1,CASGSSTGDTEAFF
TRBJ2-1,TRBV28,.,CASREVGRSSYNEQFF
TRBJ1-3,TRBV7-9,.,CASSFSDTGNTIYF
TRBJ2-3,TRBV5-4,TRBD1,CASSSRTGADTQYF
TRBJ2-5,TRBV2,.,CASTLEAETQYF
TRBJ2-1,TRBV5-1,.,CASSLGTGASYNEQFF
TRBJ2-7,TRBV2,TRBD2,CASSVNLAGAGYEQYF
TRBJ1-1,TRBV11-2,.,CASSLGKTGGDTEAFF
TRBJ2-7,TRBV2,TRBD2,CASSLAGGQGEQYF
TRBJ2-7,TRBV2,.,CASSPRDRLSLYEQYF
TRBJ1-3,TRBV27,.,CASSWRGSGNTIYF
TRBJ1-1,TRBV7-8,TRBD1,CASSGRQGNTEAFF
TRBJ1-4,TRBV18,.,CASSRELREKLFF
TRBJ2-7,TRBV4-1,TRBD2,CASSQAFLAGGEQYF
TRBJ1-5,TRBV6-4,TRBD1,CASSETRTGRGLAPQHF
TRBJ2-1,TRBV5-1,TRBD2,CASRAGEGDEQFF
TRBJ2-3,TRBV5-6,TRBD2,CASSLKVRLAGKDTQYF
TRBJ1-2,TRBV10-3,.,CAISAPSGPANYGYTF
TRBJ1-2,TRBV2,.,CASSVGGGNYGYTF
TRBJ1-4,TRBV27,TRBD1,CASRPGTGNEKLFF
TRBJ1-5,TRBV19,.,CASSISGNSNQPQHF
TRBJ1-5,TRBV19,.,CASNRGNQPQHF
TRBJ2-2,TRBV9,TRBD2,CASSRLAGEGELFF
TRBJ2-5,TRBV5-1,TRBD2,CASSLGLAGYQETQYF